The clone carrying this T cell receptor beta chain was seen a few times. The CDR3 is 14 amino acids. Germline V gives CDR1 MNHEY, CDR2 SVGAGI. The V and J ends lost 5 bases and 1 base respectively, with 9 bases between them. The data derive from a study of blood T cell repertoires in COVID-19. Background on the study: The United States, Italy and Spain provided the acute and convalescent COVID-19 samples. T cells, B-cell-depleted T cells, or PBMCs provided the cDNA or gDNA that served as material.

In the original processing: Reference gene primer amplification gave estimated nucleated cell counts. Repertoires were generated with immunoSEQ multiplex PCR, while TCRdb's copy carries only in-frame clones and drops some. Clone size and the V and J calls come from that table; the DNA yielded D and trimming. Of fewer than 300,000 clones listed, 81% are singletons. The sequence was obtained from a woman aged 55-70 years with active or convalescent COVID-19. Sequencing was done on a sample of peripheral blood. The chain joins TRBV6-5 to TRBJ1-3; tentative D call: TRBD1 (5 bases). The CDR3 coding sequence is TGTGCCAGCAGTAGACAGAGTTCTGGAAACACCATATATTTT. This codes for CASSRQSSGNTIYF.